This record covers a single T cell receptor beta chain. What it binds is not known. These data belong to a study of shared clonotypes between healthy human individuals. Overall study: Participating donors consisted of two women and a few men aged 18 to 49. Per donor, three plates held CD4 naive cells, three held CD4 memory, two held CD8 naive and one held CD8 memory.

The V segment lost 1 base and the J segment 0 bases; nucleotides outside the gene matches: 6. This CDR3 is built from 16 residues. Germline V lookup: CDR1 KGHSH, CDR2 LQKENI. Findings and caveats of the study: Richness estimates generally favored naive over memory subsets. Enrolling few donors narrowed the genetic and exposure-history diversity that was represented.

The protocol was immunoSEQ multiplex PCR, while the TCRdb copy is restricted to in-frame clones and leaves out a portion. Among around 2.1 million clones listed, 90% to 97% were seen once. The chain couples TRBV18 to TRBJ2-7, with 7 bases matching TRBD1. The source is a man in his late teens or twenties in good health. Sequenced: naive CD4+ T cells sorted from blood. The subset denotes: CD45RA+ positively selected. The CDR3 DNA follows: TGTGCCAGCTCACCACTCCCGGCAGGGGGCTCCTACGAGCAGTACTTC. Its protein product is CASSPLPAGGSYEQYF.